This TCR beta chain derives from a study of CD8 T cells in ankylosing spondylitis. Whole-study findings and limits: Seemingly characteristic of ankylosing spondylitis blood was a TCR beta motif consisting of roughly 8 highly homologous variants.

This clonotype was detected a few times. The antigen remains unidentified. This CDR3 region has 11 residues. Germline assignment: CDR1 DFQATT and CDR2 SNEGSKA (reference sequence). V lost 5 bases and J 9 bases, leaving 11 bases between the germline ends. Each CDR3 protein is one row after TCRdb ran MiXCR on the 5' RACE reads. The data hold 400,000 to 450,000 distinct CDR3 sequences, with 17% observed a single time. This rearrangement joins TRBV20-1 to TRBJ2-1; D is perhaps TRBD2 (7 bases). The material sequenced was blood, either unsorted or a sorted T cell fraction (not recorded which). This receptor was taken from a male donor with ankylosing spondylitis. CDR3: CSASRGGEQFF. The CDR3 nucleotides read TGCAGTGCTTCTAGGGGGGGTGAGCAGTTCTTC.